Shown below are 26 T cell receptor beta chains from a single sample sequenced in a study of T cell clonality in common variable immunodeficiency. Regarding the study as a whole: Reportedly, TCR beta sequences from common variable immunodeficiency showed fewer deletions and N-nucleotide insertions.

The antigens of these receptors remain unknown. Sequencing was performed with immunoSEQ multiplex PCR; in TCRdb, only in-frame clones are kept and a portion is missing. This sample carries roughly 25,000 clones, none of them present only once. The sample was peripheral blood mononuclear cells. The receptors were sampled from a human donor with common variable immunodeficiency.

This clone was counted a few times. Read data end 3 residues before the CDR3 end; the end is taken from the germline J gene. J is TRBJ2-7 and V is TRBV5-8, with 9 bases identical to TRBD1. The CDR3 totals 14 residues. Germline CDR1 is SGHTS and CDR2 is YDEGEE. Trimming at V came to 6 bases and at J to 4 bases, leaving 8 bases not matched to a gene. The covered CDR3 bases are TGTGCCAGCAACTACGAACAGGGGGCTTACGAG. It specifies CASNYEQGAYE. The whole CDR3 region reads CASNYEQGAYEQYF.

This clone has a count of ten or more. The DNA read from the CDR3 is TGTGCCTGGAGCGGGGACAGTGGCACAGATACG. Residues: CAWSGDSGTDT. The entire CDR3 is CAWSGDSGTDTQYF. V and J are TRBV30 and TRBJ2-3; 7 bases fit TRBD1. The DNA ends 3 residues before the CDR3 does, and the rest of the CDR3 is filled in from the germline J gene. Unmatched junction bases numbered 4, after V lost 3 bases and J lost 1 base. Per germline, CDR1 GTSNPN and CDR2 SVGIG (reference sequence). This CDR3 spans 14 amino acids. The complete variable domain, with remaining parts taken from reference TRBV30 and TRBJ2-3, reads SQTIHQWPATLVQPVGSPLSLECTVEGTSNPNLYWYRQAAGRGLQLLFYSVGIGQISSEVPQNLSASRPQDRQFILSSKKLLLSDSGFYLCAWSGDSGTDTQYFGPGTRLTVL.

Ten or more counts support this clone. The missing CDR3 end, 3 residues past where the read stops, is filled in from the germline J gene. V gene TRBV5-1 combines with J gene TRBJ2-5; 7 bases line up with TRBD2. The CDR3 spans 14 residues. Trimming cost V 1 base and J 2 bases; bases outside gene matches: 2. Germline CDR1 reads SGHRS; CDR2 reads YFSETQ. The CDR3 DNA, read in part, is TGCGCCAGCAGCTTGCGTAGCGGGCAAGAGACC. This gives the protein CASSLRSGQET. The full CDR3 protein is CASSLRSGQETQYF.

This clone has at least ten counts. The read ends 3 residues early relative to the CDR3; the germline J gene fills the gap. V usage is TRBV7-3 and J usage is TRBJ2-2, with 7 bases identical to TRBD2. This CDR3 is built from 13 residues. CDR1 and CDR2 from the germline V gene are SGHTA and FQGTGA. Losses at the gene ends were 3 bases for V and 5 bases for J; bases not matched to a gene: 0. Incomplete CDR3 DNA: TGTGCCAGCAGCTTCGGGGGGACCGGGGAG. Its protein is CASSFGGTGE. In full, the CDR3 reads CASSFGGTGELFF.

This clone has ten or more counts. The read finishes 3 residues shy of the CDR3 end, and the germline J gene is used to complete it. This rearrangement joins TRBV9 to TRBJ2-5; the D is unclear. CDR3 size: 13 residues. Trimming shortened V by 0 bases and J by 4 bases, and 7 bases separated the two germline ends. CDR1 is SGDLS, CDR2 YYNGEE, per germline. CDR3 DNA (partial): TGTGCCAGCAGCGTAGGCGGCGGAGAGACC. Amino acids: CASSVGGGET. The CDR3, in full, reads CASSVGGGETQYF.

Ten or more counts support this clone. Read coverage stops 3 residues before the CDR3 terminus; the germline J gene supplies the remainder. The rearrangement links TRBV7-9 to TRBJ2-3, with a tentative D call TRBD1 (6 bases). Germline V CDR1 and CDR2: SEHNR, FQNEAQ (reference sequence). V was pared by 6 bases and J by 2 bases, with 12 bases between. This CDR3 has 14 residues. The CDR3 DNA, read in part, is TGTGCCAGCAGTAACCGGGACAACACAGATACG. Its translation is CASSNRDNTDT. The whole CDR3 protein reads CASSNRDNTDTQYF.

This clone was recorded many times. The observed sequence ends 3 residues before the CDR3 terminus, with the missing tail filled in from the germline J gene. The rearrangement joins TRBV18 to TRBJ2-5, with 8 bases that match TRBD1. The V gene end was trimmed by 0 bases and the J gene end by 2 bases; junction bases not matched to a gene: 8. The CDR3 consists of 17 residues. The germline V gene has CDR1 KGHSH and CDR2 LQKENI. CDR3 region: CASSPPSGGAHQETQYF. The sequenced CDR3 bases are TGTGCCAGCTCACCACCGTCAGGGGGCGCGCATCAAGAGACC.

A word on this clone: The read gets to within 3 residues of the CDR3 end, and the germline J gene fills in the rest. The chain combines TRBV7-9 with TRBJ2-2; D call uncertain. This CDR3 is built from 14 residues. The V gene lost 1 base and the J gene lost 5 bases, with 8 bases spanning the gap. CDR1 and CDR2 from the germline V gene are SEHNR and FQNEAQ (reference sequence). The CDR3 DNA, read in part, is TGTGCCAGCAGCTTAGGGAAAGGGACCGGGGAG. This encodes CASSLGKGTGE. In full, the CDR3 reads CASSLGKGTGELFF.

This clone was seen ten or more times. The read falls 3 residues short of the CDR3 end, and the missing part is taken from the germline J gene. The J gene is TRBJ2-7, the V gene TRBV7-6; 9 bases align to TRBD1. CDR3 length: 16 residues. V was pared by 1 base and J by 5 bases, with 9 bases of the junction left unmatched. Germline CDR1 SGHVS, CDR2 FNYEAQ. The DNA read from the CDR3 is TGTGCCAGCAGCTTAGGGTACAGGGGGCGGACCCACGAG. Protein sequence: CASSLGYRGRTHE. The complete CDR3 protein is CASSLGYRGRTHEQYF.

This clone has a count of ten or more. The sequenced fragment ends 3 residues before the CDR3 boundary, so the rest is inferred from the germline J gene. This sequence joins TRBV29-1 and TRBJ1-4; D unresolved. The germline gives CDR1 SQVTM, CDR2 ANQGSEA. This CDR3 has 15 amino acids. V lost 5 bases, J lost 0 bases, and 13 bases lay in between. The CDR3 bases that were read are TGCAGCGTTAGCGTCGGAGTAGCAACTAATGAAAAA. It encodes CSVSVGVATNEK. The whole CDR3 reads CSVSVGVATNEKLFF.

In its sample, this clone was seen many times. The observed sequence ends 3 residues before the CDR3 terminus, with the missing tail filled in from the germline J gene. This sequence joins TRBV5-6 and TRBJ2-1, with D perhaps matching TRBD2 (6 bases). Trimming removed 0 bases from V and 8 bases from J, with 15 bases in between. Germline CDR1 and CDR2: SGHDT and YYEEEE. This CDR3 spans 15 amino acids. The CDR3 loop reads CASSLDLTSFDEQFF. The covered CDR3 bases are TGTGCCAGCAGCTTGGATTTAACTAGCTTCGATGAG.

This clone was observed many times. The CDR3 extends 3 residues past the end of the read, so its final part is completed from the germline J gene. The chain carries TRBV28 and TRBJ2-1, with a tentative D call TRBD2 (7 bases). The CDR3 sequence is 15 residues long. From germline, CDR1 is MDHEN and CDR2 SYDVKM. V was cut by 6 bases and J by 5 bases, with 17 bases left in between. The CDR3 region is CASRRRGGPDNEQFF. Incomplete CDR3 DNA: TGTGCCAGCAGACGAAGGGGGGGACCAGACAATGAG.

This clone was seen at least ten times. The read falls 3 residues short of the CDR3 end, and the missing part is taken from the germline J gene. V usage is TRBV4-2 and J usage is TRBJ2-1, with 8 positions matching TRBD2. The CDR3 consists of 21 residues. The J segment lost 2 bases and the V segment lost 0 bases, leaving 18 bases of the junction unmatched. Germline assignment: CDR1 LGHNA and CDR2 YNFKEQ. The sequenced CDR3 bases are TGTGCCAGCAGCCAAGATTTAGTGACTAGCGCAATACGAGATACCTACAATGAG. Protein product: CASSQDLVTSAIRDTYNE. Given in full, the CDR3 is CASSQDLVTSAIRDTYNEQFF.

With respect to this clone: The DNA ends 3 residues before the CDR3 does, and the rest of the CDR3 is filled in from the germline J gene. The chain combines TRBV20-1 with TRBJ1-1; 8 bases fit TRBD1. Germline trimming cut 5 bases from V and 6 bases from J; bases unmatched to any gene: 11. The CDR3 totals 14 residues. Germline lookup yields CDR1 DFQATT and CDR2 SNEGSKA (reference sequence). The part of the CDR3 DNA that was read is TGCAGTGCTCTGATCCAGGGGGCTTGGGCTGAA. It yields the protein CSALIQGAWAE. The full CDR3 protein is CSALIQGAWAEAFF.

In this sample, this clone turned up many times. The covered CDR3 bases are TGCAGCGTTGAAGATCGGCTGCGGACAGGGGTCACCGGGGAG. It translates to CSVEDRLRTGVTGE. The entire CDR3 sequence reads CSVEDRLRTGVTGELFF. The J gene is TRBJ2-2, the V gene TRBV29-1; 9 bases match TRBD1. The sequence runs out 3 residues before the end of the CDR3; the remainder is reconstructed from the germline J gene. This CDR3 spans 17 amino acids. The trim removed 0 bases at V and 4 bases at J, leaving 9 bases unmatched. In germline, CDR1 is SQVTM, CDR2 ANQGSEA.

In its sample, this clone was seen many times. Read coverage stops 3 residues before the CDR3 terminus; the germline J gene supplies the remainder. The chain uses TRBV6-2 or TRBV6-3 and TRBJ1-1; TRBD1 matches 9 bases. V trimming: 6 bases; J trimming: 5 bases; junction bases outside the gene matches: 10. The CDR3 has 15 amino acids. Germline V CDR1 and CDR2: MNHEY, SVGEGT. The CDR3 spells CASSARGQGITEAFF. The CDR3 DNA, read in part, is TGTGCCAGCAGCGCTCGAGGACAGGGGATAACTGAA.

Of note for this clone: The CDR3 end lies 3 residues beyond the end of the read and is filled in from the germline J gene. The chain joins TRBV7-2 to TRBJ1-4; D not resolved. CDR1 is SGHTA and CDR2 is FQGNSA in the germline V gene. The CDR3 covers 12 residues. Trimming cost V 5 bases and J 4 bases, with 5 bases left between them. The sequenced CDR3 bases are TGTGCCAGCAGCATACTTAATGAAAAA. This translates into CASSILNEK. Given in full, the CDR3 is CASSILNEKLFF. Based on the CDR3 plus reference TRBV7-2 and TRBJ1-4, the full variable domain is GAGVSQSPSNKVTEKGKDVELRCDPISGHTALYWYRQSLGQGLEFLIYFQGNSAPDKSGLPSDRFSAERTGGSVSTLTIQRTQQEDSAVYLCASSILNEKLFFGSGTQLSVL.

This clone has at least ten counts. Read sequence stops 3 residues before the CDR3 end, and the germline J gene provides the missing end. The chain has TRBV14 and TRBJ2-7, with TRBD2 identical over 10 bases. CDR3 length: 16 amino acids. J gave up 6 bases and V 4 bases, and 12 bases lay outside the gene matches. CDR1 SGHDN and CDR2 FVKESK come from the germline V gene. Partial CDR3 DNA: TGTGCCAGCAGCCTCCGAAGGCCTAGCGGGAGCGGCGAG. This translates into CASSLRRPSGSGE. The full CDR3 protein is CASSLRRPSGSGEQYF.

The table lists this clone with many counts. CDR3 amino acids: CSVRRGGGTNTEAFF. Incomplete CDR3 DNA: TGCAGCGTGCGGCGGGGCGGGGGGACGAACACTGAA. The chain couples TRBV29-1 to TRBJ1-1; D is possibly TRBD1 (5 bases). The CDR3 extends 3 residues past the end of the read, so its final part is completed from the germline J gene. V was shortened by 6 bases and J by 1 base, with 18 bases between the two germline ends. The germline V gene encodes CDR1 SQVTM and CDR2 ANQGSEA. There are 15 residues in the CDR3.

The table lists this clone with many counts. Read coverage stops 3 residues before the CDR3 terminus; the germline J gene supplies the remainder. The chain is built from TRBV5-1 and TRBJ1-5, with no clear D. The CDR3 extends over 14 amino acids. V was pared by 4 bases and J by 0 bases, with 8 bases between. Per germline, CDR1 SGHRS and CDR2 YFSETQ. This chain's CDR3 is CASSTGDSNQPQHF. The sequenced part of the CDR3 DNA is TGCGCCAGCAGCACGGGTGATAGCAATCAGCCC. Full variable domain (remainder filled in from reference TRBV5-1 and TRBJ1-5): KAGVTQTPRYLIKTRGQQVTLSCSPISGHRSVSWYQQTPGQGLQFLFEYFSETQRNKGNFPGRFSGRQFSNSRSEMNVSTLELGDSALYLCASSTGDSNQPQHFGDGTRLSIL.

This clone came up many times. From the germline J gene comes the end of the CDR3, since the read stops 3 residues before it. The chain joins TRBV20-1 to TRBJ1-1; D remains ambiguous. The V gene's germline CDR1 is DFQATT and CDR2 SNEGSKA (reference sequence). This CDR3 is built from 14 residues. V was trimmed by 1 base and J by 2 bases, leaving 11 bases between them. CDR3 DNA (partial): TGCAGTGCTAGAGTTCCCCGGGGAAACACTGAA. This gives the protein CSARVPRGNTE. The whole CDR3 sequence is CSARVPRGNTEAFF.

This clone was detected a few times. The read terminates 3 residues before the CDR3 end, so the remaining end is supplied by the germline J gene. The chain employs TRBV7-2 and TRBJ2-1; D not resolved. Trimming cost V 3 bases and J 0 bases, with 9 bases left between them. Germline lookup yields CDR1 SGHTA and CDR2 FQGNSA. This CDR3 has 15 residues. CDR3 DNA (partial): TGTGCCAGCAGCTTCGACTCGAGCTCCTACAATGAG. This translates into CASSFDSSSYNE. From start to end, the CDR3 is CASSFDSSSYNEQFF. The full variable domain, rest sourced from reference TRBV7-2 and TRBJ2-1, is GAGVSQSPSNKVTEKGKDVELRCDPISGHTALYWYRQSLGQGLEFLIYFQGNSAPDKSGLPSDRFSAERTGGSVSTLTIQRTQQEDSAVYLCASSFDSSSYNEQFFGPGTRLTVL.

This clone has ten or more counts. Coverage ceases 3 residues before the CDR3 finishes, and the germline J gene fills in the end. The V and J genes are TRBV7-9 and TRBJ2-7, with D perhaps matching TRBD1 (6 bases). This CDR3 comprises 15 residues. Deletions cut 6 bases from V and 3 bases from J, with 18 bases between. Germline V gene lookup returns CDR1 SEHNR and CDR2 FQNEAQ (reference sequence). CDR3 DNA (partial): TGTGCCAGCAGTCCAGGGGACGGATCGGTCTACGAG. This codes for CASSPGDGSVYE. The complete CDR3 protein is CASSPGDGSVYEQYF.

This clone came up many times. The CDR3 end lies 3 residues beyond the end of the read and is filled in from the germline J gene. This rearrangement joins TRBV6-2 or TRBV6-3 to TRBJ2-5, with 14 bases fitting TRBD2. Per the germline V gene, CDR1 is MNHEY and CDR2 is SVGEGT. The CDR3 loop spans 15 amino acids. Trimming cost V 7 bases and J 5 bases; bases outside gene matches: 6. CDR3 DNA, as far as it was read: TGTGCCAGCACGGAGACTAGCGGGGGGGCGGAGACC. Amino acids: CASTETSGGAET. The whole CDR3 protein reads CASTETSGGAETQYF.

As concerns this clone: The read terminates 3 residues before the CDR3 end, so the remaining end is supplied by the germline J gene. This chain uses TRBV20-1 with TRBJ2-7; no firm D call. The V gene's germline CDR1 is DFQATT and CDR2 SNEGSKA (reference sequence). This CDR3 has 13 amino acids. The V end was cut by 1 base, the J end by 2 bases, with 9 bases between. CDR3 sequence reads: CSARVQDPYEQYF. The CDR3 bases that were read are TGCAGTGCTAGAGTTCAGGATCCCTACGAG.

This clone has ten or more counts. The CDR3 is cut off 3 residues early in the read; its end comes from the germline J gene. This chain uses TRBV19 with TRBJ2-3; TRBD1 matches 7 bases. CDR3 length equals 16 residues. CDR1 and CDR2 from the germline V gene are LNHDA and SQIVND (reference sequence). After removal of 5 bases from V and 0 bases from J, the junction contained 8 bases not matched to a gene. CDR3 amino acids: CASSAGGFTSTDTQYF. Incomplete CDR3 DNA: TGTGCCAGTAGTGCAGGGGGTTTTACTAGCACAGATACG.